The 8 T cell receptor beta chains below all came from one sample that was sequenced in a study of CD8+CD57+ T cells in acquired aplastic anemia. TCR beta VDJ and CDR3 profiles were obtained from a genomic DNA template. TCRdb reprocessed the reads via MiXCR and lists one record per CDR3 protein. The table lists about 180,000 distinct CDR3 sequences, about half of them singletons. Sequences were obtained from sorted CD4+, CD8+, or CD8+CD57+ T cells (not recorded which) from PBMCs. The receptors were sampled from a human donor in good health.

This chain uses TRBV19 with TRBJ2-7; possible D gene TRBD1, 6 bases. Per germline, CDR1 LNHDA and CDR2 SQIVND (reference sequence). The V and J ends lost 3 bases and 2 bases respectively, with 14 bases between them. The CDR3 contains 15 residues. Written as DNA, the CDR3 is TGTGCCAGTAGTATCTCCGGGACACTGACCTACGAGCAGTACTTC. It translates to CASSISGTLTYEQYF.

This clonotype has just a few counts. The chain uses TRBV28 and TRBJ1-1; D remains ambiguous. From germline, CDR1 is MDHEN and CDR2 SYDVKM. There are 18 residues in the CDR3. V shed 3 bases and J shed 4 bases, with 24 bases lying between them. CDR3 amino acids: CASSFSWETPGKGTEAFF. The CDR3 DNA reads TGTGCCAGCAGTTTCAGTTGGGAGACTCCGGGAAAAGGCACTGAAGCTTTCTTT.

On this clonotype: A read error may produce the germline difference seen at one junction end. The rearrangement joins TRBV19 to TRBJ2-7; 9 nucleotides align to TRBD2. CDR1 is LNHDA, CDR2 SQIVND, per germline (reference sequence). This CDR3 comprises 15 residues. The DNA for the CDR3 is TGTGCCAGTAGGCGGCCAGCGGGAGGAACCTACGAGCAGTGCTTC. The encoded protein is CASRRPAGGTYEQCF.

This rearrangement joins TRBV6-1 to TRBJ2-5; D remains ambiguous. The V end was cut by 6 bases, the J end by 2 bases, with 10 bases between. This CDR3 has 13 amino acids. CDR1 is MNHNS, CDR2 SASEGT, per germline. Here the CDR3 DNA reads TGTGCCAGCAGCTGGAGCCTTCAAGAGACCCAGTACTTC. This sequence encodes CASSWSLQETQYF.

V is TRBV2 and J is TRBJ2-5; weak D call: TRBD2 (5 bases). Germline assignment: CDR1 SNHLY and CDR2 FYNNEI. The CDR3 covers 14 residues. V was pared by 3 bases and J by 1 base, with 9 bases between. CDR3 nucleotides: TGTGCCAGCAGTGACCTGGGGAGCCAAGAGACCCAGTACTTC. This sequence encodes CASSDLGSQETQYF.

This clonotype has ten or more counts. CDR3 sequence reads: CASSIEGKGTFVQYF. The CDR3 DNA reads TGTGCCAGTAGTATAGAGGGGAAAGGGACATTTGTACAGTATTTT. The gene calls are TRBV19 and TRBJ2-3; D is perhaps TRBD1 (6 bases). V was cut by 0 bases and J by 12 bases, with 19 bases left in between. This CDR3 is built from 15 residues. From germline, CDR1 is LNHDA and CDR2 SQIVND (reference sequence).

The genes are TRBV19 and TRBJ2-7; D is undetermined. V was clipped by 8 bases and J by 9 bases, with 11 bases between them. The CDR3 is 10 residues long. CDR1 and CDR2 (germline): LNHDA, SQIVND (reference sequence). The CDR3 DNA reads TGTGCCAGTTTGTTTCTTCGGCAGTACTTC. Its translation: CASLFLRQYF.

This clonotype was recorded a few times. The chain links TRBV20-1 to TRBJ2-7; 7 bases are a match to TRBD2. V trimming: 6 bases; J trimming: 2 bases; junction bases outside the gene matches: 10. This CDR3 has 14 residues. CDR1 DFQATT and CDR2 SNEGSKA come from the germline V gene (reference sequence). The CDR3 protein is CSATSGVNTYEQYF. The CDR3 DNA follows: TGCAGTGCCACGAGCGGGGTTAACACCTACGAGCAGTACTTC.